The 21 T cell receptor beta chains given below trace back to one sample, sequenced in a study of OX40 agonist ivuxolimab in advanced cancers. Clones were read by immunoSEQ multiplex PCR, and TCRdb kept only the in-frame ones, dropping some. In the table there are tens of thousands of clones, 85% to 90% of which are singletons. The specimen comprised CD4+ or CD8+ T cells sorted from blood, sampled in a trial of the OX40 agonist ivuxolimab. The origin of the receptors is an adult with an advanced solid tumor such as melanoma, head and neck, liver or kidney cancer.

The chain couples TRBV6-1 to TRBJ2-1; D gene unclear. The CDR3 has 13 amino acids. V lost 11 bases, J lost 7 bases, and 18 bases lay in between. Germline assignment: CDR1 MNHNS and CDR2 SASEGT. The CDR3 loop reads CALSRARGNEQFF. The CDR3 region has the DNA TGTGCCCTCAGCCGGGCCCGTGGGAATGAGCAGTTCTTC.

The V gene is TRBV30, the J gene TRBJ1-3; D might be TRBD1 (5 bases). Germline CDR1 reads GTSNPN; CDR2 reads SVGIG (reference sequence). V was pared by 2 bases and J by 0 bases, with 8 bases between. CDR3 length: 14 amino acids. The CDR3 nucleotides are TGTGCCTGGAGTTCAGGGCTCTCTGGAAACACCATATATTTT. It codes for CAWSSGLSGNTIYF.

This chain links TRBV19 with TRBJ1-2; D is possibly TRBD1 (6 bases). The CDR3 is made up of 14 amino acids. The V end was cut by 4 bases, the J end by 8 bases, with 17 bases between. The germline gives CDR1 LNHDA, CDR2 SQIVND (reference sequence). The CDR3 coding sequence is TGTGCCAGTAGTACCCTGGGCGGGGGCGGCGGCTACACCTTC. This sequence encodes CASSTLGGGGGYTF.

This clone is a singleton in its sample. This rearrangement joins TRBV5-5 to TRBJ2-7; D remains unclear. This CDR3 comprises 16 residues. Germline V gene data show CDR1 as SGHKS and CDR2 as YYEKEE (reference sequence). The V end lost 0 bases, the J end lost 5 bases, and 18 bases lay between the germline ends. The CDR3, as DNA: TGTGCCAGCAGCTTGGGGCTCTTTGGCCATGGGGACGAGCAGTACTTC. This translates into CASSLGLFGHGDEQYF.

CDR3 sequence: CASRNEGNTEAFF. CDR3 nucleotide sequence: TGTGCCAGCAGGAATGAGGGGAACACTGAAGCTTTCTTT. V gene TRBV5-5 combines with J gene TRBJ1-1; D unresolved. Trimming took 5 bases from V and 1 from J, leaving 9 bases between them. This CDR3 has 13 amino acids. Germline values: CDR1 SGHKS, CDR2 YYEKEE (reference sequence).

The chain joins TRBV18 to TRBJ1-4; no firm D call. The CDR3 runs to 15 residues. Trimming left V 4 bases short and J 0 bases short, with 9 bases between. The germline V gene has CDR1 KGHSH and CDR2 LQKENI. Written as DNA, the CDR3 is TGTGCCAGCTCACTGGATCTTGCAACTAATGAAAAACTGTTTTTT. Translation: CASSLDLATNEKLFF.

This chain uses TRBV7-9 with TRBJ2-1; 10 bases are a match to TRBD2. Unmatched junction bases numbered 8, after V lost 4 bases and J lost 5 bases. Germline loops: CDR1 SEHNR, CDR2 FQNEAQ (reference sequence). The CDR3 spans 16 residues. CDR3 region: CASSSAGGPPHNEQFF. The DNA of the CDR3 is TGTGCCAGCAGCTCAGCGGGGGGGCCGCCCCACAATGAGCAGTTCTTC.

The chain couples TRBV28 to TRBJ2-7; 9 bases align to TRBD1. Germline V gene data show CDR1 as MDHEN and CDR2 as SYDVKM. CDR3 size: 12 residues. Trimming removed 8 bases from V and 3 bases from J; junction bases left unmatched: 2. CDR3 sequence reads: CASRTGVYEQYF. In nucleotides, the CDR3 is TGTGCCAGCCGGACAGGGGTCTACGAGCAGTACTTC.

The chain is built from TRBV10-3 and TRBJ1-3; possible D gene TRBD1, 5 bases. Germline V gives CDR1 ENHRY, CDR2 SYGVKD. This CDR3 contains 11 residues. Trimming took 10 bases from V and 8 from J, leaving 12 bases between them. The CDR3 loop reads CANQRGDTIYF. CDR3 coding DNA: TGTGCCAACCAGAGGGGCGACACCATATATTTT.

The chain is built from TRBV6-5 and TRBJ2-6; D unclear. With 6 bases removed from V and 0 bases from J, the gap between germline ends came to 3 bases. The CDR3 loop spans 13 amino acids. CDR1 is MNHEY and CDR2 is SVGAGI in the germline V gene. The CDR3 reads CASRSSGANVLTF. The CDR3 DNA is TGTGCCAGCAGGAGCTCTGGGGCCAACGTCCTGACTTTC.

Here the CDR3 reads CATSSQLAGGSSYNEQFF. The CDR3 coding sequence is TGTGCCACCAGCAGCCAGTTAGCGGGGGGAAGCTCCTACAATGAGCAGTTCTTC. The gene calls are TRBV15 and TRBJ2-1, with TRBD2 identical over 10 bases. With 3 bases clipped from V and 0 bases from J, the junction kept 8 bases outside the gene matches. The V gene's germline CDR1 is LNHNV and CDR2 YYDKDF (reference sequence). This CDR3 is 18 amino acids long.

This clone was detected only once. The genes are TRBV29-1 and TRBJ1-4; no firm D call. Between the trimmed V and J ends, which lost 6 bases and 7 bases, there was a span of 15 bases. This CDR3 region has 13 residues. Germline values: CDR1 SQVTM, CDR2 ANQGSEA. The CDR3 sequence: CSVQTLGGEKLFF. In DNA, the CDR3 is TGCAGCGTGCAGACCCTAGGCGGTGAAAAACTGTTTTTT. The full variable domain, with the rest looked up from reference TRBV29-1 and TRBJ1-4, is SAVISQKPSRDICQRGTSLTIQCQVDSQVTMMFWYRQQPGQSLTLIATANQGSEATYESGFVIDKFPISRPNLTFSTLTVSNMSPEDSSIYLCSVQTLGGEKLFFGSGTQLSVL.

This rearrangement joins TRBV29-1 to TRBJ1-2, with TRBD1 identical over 11 bases. V shed 7 bases, J shed 3 bases, and the junction held 4 bases outside the gene matches. CDR3 length: 13 residues. Germline V gene lookup returns CDR1 SQVTM and CDR2 ANQGSEA. CDR3 DNA sequence: TGCAGCGGAAGGACAGGGGGCGACTATGGCTACACCTTC. Translated, it gives CSGRTGGDYGYTF.

The chain uses TRBV6-5 and TRBJ2-7, with 8 bases aligning to TRBD1. The CDR3 length is 16 residues. Germline V gives CDR1 MNHEY, CDR2 SVGAGI. The J segment lost 3 bases and the V segment lost 2 bases, leaving 9 bases of the junction unmatched. The CDR3 sequence: CASSYVTGQANYEQYF. The DNA of the CDR3 is TGTGCCAGCAGTTACGTAACGGGACAGGCTAACTACGAGCAGTACTTC.

The chain recombines TRBV19 with TRBJ1-2; D is undetermined. Germline V gene data show CDR1 as LNHDA and CDR2 as SQIVND (reference sequence). CDR3 length equals 15 residues. V lost 11 bases and J lost 4, with 23 bases in between. CDR3 sequence reads: CAVSPRSDETYGYTF. In nucleotides, the CDR3 is TGTGCCGTATCCCCCCGGAGTGACGAAACCTATGGCTACACCTTC.

This clone has only one observation. The chain employs TRBV5-6 and TRBJ2-7, with D possibly being TRBD2 (6 bases). This CDR3 spans 14 amino acids. With 3 bases removed from V and 6 bases from J, the gap between germline ends came to 16 bases. Germline loops: CDR1 SGHDT, CDR2 YYEEEE. The DNA for the CDR3 is TGTGCCAGCAGCTACTTAGGGACTTATGGCGAGCAGTACTTC. Its protein product is CASSYLGTYGEQYF.

The chain combines TRBV9 with TRBJ2-6; tentatively, D is TRBD1 (6 bases). The CDR3 is 18 amino acids. CDR1 SGDLS and CDR2 YYNGEE come from the germline V gene. The V and J ends lost 4 bases and 3 bases respectively, with 20 bases between them. DNA of the CDR3: TGTGCCAGCAGCACCCGATCAGGGGTTCTTAGTGGGGCCAACGTCCTGACTTTC. This translates into CASSTRSGVLSGANVLTF.

The CDR3 sequence: CASRTLNSGANVLTF. CDR3 bases: TGTGCCAGCAGGACGCTTAACTCTGGGGCCAACGTCCTGACTTTC. This chain joins TRBV2 and TRBJ2-6; no definite D call. The CDR3 consists of 15 residues. With 6 bases removed from V and 0 bases from J, the gap between germline ends came to 9 bases. In germline, CDR1 is SNHLY, CDR2 FYNNEI. Using reference TRBV2 and TRBJ2-6 for the parts outside the CDR3, the full variable domain is EPEVTQTPSHQVTQMGQEVILRCVPISNHLYFYWYRQILGQKVEFLVSFYNNEISEKSEIFDDQFSVERPDGSNFTLKIRSTKLEDSAMYFCASRTLNSGANVLTFGAGSRLTVL.

The chain has TRBV6-1 and TRBJ1-6; D unclear. The CDR3 contains 16 residues. In germline, CDR1 is MNHNS, CDR2 SASEGT. The V end was cut by 0 bases, the J end by 5 bases, with 11 bases between. The DNA for the CDR3 is TGTGCCAGCAGTGAAGCGCTGCGCCTGGATAATTCACCCCTCCACTTT. It codes for CASSEALRLDNSPLHF.

The CDR3 region has the DNA TGCGCCAGCAGCTTCTTGGACAGCACAGATACGCAGTATTTT. Protein sequence: CASSFLDSTDTQYF. The chain links TRBV5-1 to TRBJ2-3; D is unclear. V was trimmed by 2 bases and J by 0 bases, leaving 7 bases between them. Germline-derived CDR1 and CDR2 are SGHRS and YFSETQ. The CDR3 has 14 residues.

The sample holds one count of this clone. The rearrangement joins TRBV4-3 to TRBJ2-1, with TRBD1 matching over 10 bases. The CDR3 is made up of 18 amino acids. Germline V CDR1 and CDR2: LGHNA, YSLEER. V trimming: 1 base; J trimming: 2 bases; junction bases outside the gene matches: 8. The DNA of the CDR3 is TGCGCCAGCAGCCAAGGCCCCACCGGGACAGGGGCCTACAATGAGCAGTTCTTC. Its translation is CASSQGPTGTGAYNEQFF.